Presented here are 20 T cell receptor beta chains from one specimen sequenced in a study of immune cell composition in non-small cell lung cancer (dated by TCRdb to about 2017). Normal lung samples were non-adjacent lung tissue taken as far from the tumour as possible, at least 3 cm away, from the same patient. Library construction relied on the immunoSEQ multiplex PCR assay. TCRdb holds this immuneACCESS table with in-frame rearrangements only. Some clones are missing; in checked studies, unresolved V genes explain under half, and the rest has no known cause. Within this sample are thousands of clones, with around 73% of them counted one time only. 15% to 20% of the sample comes from the top ten. The data also belong to a second study, concerning CD4 T cells in lung cancer.

Sequencing was performed on non-adjacent lung tissue. These receptors were collected from a human donor with non-small cell lung cancer.

This clone was recorded a few times. The V call is TRBV28, the J call TRBJ2-3, with D unclear. Per the germline V gene, CDR1 is MDHEN and CDR2 is SYDVKM. CDR3 length: 14 residues. The ends were cut back, 8 bases at V and 1 base at J, with 13 bases in the middle. The CDR3 nucleotides read TGTGCCAGCGCCTTTGTTTCGGGCACAGATACGCAGTATTTT. This translates into CASAFVSGTDTQYF.

J is TRBJ2-2 and V is TRBV10-3; a possible D gene is TRBD1 (6 bases). CDR3 size: 16 residues. V lost 2 bases to trimming and J lost 1 base, with 11 bases between them. Germline V CDR1 and CDR2: ENHRY, SYGVKD. The CDR3 region is CAISELGTKNTGELFF. CDR3 DNA: TGTGCCATCAGTGAGCTTGGGACAAAGAACACCGGGGAGCTGTTTTTT.

This chain uses TRBV9 with TRBJ1-2; maybe TRBD1 (5 bases). V lost 3 bases and J lost 4, with 10 bases in between. Per germline, CDR1 SGDLS and CDR2 YYNGEE. The CDR3 sequence is 13 residues long. Here the CDR3 reads CASSGGSLYGYTF. Written as DNA, the CDR3 is TGTGCCAGCAGCGGGGGCAGTCTCTATGGCTACACCTTC.

The chain combines TRBV28 with TRBJ2-1, with 8 bases matching TRBD2. The V and J ends lost 7 bases and 12 bases, in that order; junction bases with no gene match: 14. Germline CDR1 is MDHEN and CDR2 is SYDVKM. CDR3 length equals 14 residues. The CDR3 region has the DNA TGTGCCAGCACCAGAGCGGGAGACGGTGGTGGGCAGTTCTTC. This translates into CASTRAGDGGGQFF.

The gene calls are TRBV15 and TRBJ2-1; D may be TRBD2 (6 bases). CDR3 size: 15 residues. Germline V gene lookup returns CDR1 LNHNV and CDR2 YYDKDF (reference sequence). Trimming removed 1 base at V and 0 bases at J, with 7 bases between. This chain's CDR3 is CATSRVGSSYNEQFF. The DNA of the CDR3 is TGTGCCACCAGCAGAGTCGGGAGCTCCTACAATGAGCAGTTCTTC.

This chain joins TRBV11-3 and TRBJ2-5; 9 nucleotides line up with TRBD1. The trim removed 4 bases at V and 1 base at J, leaving 4 bases unmatched. The CDR3 totals 15 residues. Per the germline V gene, CDR1 is SGHNT and CDR2 is YENEEA. The CDR3 reads CASSSGQGPQETQYF. DNA for the CDR3: TGTGCCAGCAGCTCAGGACAGGGGCCCCAAGAGACCCAGTACTTC.

The rearrangement links TRBV30 to TRBJ2-7, with D perhaps matching TRBD2 (5 bases). The CDR3 is made up of 13 amino acids. V gave up 0 bases and J gave up 2 bases, with 8 bases separating them. CDR1 is GTSNPN and CDR2 is SVGIG in the germline V gene (reference sequence). The CDR3 here is CAWSVSGPYEQYF. CDR3 in DNA: TGTGCCTGGAGTGTAAGCGGACCCTACGAGCAGTACTTC.

The chain joins TRBV10-3 to TRBJ2-1; possibly TRBD2 for D (7 bases). In germline, CDR1 is ENHRY, CDR2 SYGVKD. The CDR3 spans 14 residues. V gave up 4 bases and J gave up 5 bases, with 12 bases separating them. This CDR3 is CAISVRGGDNEQFF. The CDR3 DNA reads TGTGCCATCAGTGTCCGAGGGGGGGACAATGAGCAGTTCTTC.

The genes are TRBV28 and TRBJ1-1; weak D call: TRBD1 (5 bases). CDR1 and CDR2 (germline): MDHEN, SYDVKM. The CDR3 is made up of 14 amino acids. V lost 5 bases, J lost 4 bases, and 14 bases lay in between. The CDR3 loop reads CASSLAGRGTEAFF. The CDR3 nucleotides are TGTGCCAGCAGTCTAGCGGGGAGGGGCACTGAAGCTTTCTTT.

The rearrangement links TRBV7-3 to TRBJ2-3, with a weak D call TRBD1 (7 bases). The CDR3 extends over 12 amino acids. Trimming took off 11 bases at V and 3 bases at J, with 12 bases between the two ends. Germline V gene data show CDR1 as SGHTA and CDR2 as FQGTGA. CDR3 in amino acids: CASQGGTDTQYF. CDR3 sequence (DNA): TGTGCCTCCCAGGGGGGAACAGATACGCAGTATTTT.

The rearrangement links TRBV5-1 to TRBJ1-5; D remains ambiguous. V lost 0 bases and J lost 5, with 9 bases in between. This CDR3 contains 14 residues. Germline loops: CDR1 SGHRS, CDR2 YFSETQ. CDR3 nucleotide sequence: TGCGCCAGCAGCTTGGACAGCTTTGATCAGCCCCAGCATTTT. Protein sequence: CASSLDSFDQPQHF.

A few counts support this clone. The V and J genes are TRBV7-2 and TRBJ2-7, with a tentative D call TRBD1 (5 bases). The germline V gene encodes CDR1 SGHTA and CDR2 FQGNSA. The CDR3 has 14 residues. Trimming stripped 4 bases from V and 8 bases from J, with 18 bases between. The CDR3: CASSSQGSGWKQYF. The CDR3 DNA sequence: TGTGCCAGCAGCTCCCAAGGTTCAGGGTGGAAGCAGTACTTC.

The gene calls are TRBV28 and TRBJ2-4, with a tentative D call TRBD2 (6 bases). In germline, CDR1 is MDHEN, CDR2 SYDVKM. V lost 7 bases and J lost 11, with 21 bases in between. This CDR3 contains 14 residues. The CDR3 spells CASTPGGSRGVQYF. The CDR3 DNA follows: TGTGCCAGCACCCCCGGAGGGAGTCGTGGAGTTCAGTACTTC.

The chain combines TRBV5-6 with TRBJ1-1, with a possible D match to TRBD1 (5 bases). The V gene's germline CDR1 is SGHDT and CDR2 YYEEEE. There are 14 residues in the CDR3. The ends were cut back, 2 bases at V and 3 bases at J, with 11 bases in the middle. The CDR3 here is CASSLRGWDTEAFF. The CDR3 nucleotides are TGTGCCAGCAGCTTAAGGGGATGGGACACTGAAGCTTTCTTT.

For the CDR3, the DNA is TGTGCCAGCAGCCCCGGGAGGGTATTCTCACCCCTCCACTTT. It encodes CASSPGRVFSPLHF. The chain couples TRBV14 to TRBJ1-6; D is undetermined. The V end lost 4 bases, the J end lost 10 bases, and 14 bases lay between the germline ends. This CDR3 comprises 14 residues. CDR1 and CDR2 (germline): SGHDN, FVKESK.

The CDR3 here is CAWRGAHSNQPQHF. The CDR3 coding sequence is TGTGCCTGGAGGGGGGCGCATAGCAATCAGCCCCAGCATTTT. The chain has TRBV30 and TRBJ1-5, with D perhaps matching TRBD1 (6 bases). Germline CDR1 is GTSNPN and CDR2 is SVGIG (reference sequence). This CDR3 is 14 amino acids long. The germline V and J ends were trimmed by 3 bases and 0 bases, with 9 bases remaining between them.

This rearrangement joins TRBV27 to TRBJ2-5; a possible D gene is TRBD1 (5 bases). Germline assignment: CDR1 MNHEY and CDR2 SMNVEV (reference sequence). Trimming pared 4 bases from V and 4 bases from J, leaving 16 bases between. CDR3 length: 15 amino acids. As DNA, the CDR3 is TGTGCCAGCAGTTCGGGCCTCAGGGCCGGAGAGACCCAGTACTTC. Translating it yields CASSSGLRAGETQYF.

The gene calls are TRBV27 and TRBJ2-3, with 8 bases lining up with TRBD2. Germline CDR1 reads MNHEY; CDR2 reads SMNVEV (reference sequence). The CDR3 runs to 13 residues. In DNA form, the CDR3 reads TGTCTAGCGGGCAAAACTAGCACAGATACGCAGTATTTT. It translates to CLAGKTSTDTQYF.

The chain couples TRBV6-5 to TRBJ2-7; D gene uncertain. Trimming took 2 bases from V and 4 from J, leaving 9 bases between them. The V gene's germline CDR1 is MNHEY and CDR2 SVGAGI. This CDR3 is built from 13 residues. The CDR3 protein is CASSYAPGYEQYF. DNA of the CDR3: TGTGCCAGCAGTTACGCACCAGGATACGAGCAGTACTTC.

This chain links TRBV7-3 with TRBJ1-1, with unresolved D. The CDR3 length is 13 residues. Germline V lookup: CDR1 SGHTA, CDR2 FQGTGA. The germline V and J ends were trimmed by 2 bases and 0 bases, with 4 bases remaining between them. The CDR3 DNA reads as TGTGCCAGCAGCTTATTCATGAACACTGAAGCTTTCTTT. Amino acid sequence: CASSLFMNTEAFF.